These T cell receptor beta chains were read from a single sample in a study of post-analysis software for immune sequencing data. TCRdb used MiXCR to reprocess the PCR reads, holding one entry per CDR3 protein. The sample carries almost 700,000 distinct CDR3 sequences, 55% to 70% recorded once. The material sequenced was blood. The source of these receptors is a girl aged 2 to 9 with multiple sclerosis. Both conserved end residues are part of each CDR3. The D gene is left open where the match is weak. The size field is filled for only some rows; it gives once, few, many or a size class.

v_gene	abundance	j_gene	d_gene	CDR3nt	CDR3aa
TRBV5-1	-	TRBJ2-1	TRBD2	TGCGCCAGCAGCTTGGGTTGGCGGGGGGCCGATGAGCAGTTCTTC	CASSLGWRGADEQFF
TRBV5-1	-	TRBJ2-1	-	TGCGCCAGCAGCGACACAACCGCGGGGTTAGCAAATGAGCAGTTCTTC	CASSDTTAGLANEQFF
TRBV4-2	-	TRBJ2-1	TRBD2	TGTGCCAGCAGCCAAGAGGGGCCGGGGGGGCCAACTACGCAGTTCTTC	CASSQEGPGGPTTQFF
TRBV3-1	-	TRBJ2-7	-	TGTGCCAGCAGCCCCACCCGAATTGCCTACGAGCAGTACTTC	CASSPTRIAYEQYF
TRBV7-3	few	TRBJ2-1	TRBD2	TGTGCCAGCAGCTTACGGGCGACTAGCAGCTACAATGAGCAGTTCTTC	CASSLRATSSYNEQFF
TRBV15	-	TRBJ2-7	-	TGTGCCACCAGTATTGACGCGGGGCAGTCCTACGAGCAGTACTTC	CATSIDAGQSYEQYF
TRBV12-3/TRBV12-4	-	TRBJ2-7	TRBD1	TGTGCCAGCAGTTTCGGACAGGGGAGATACGAGCAGTACTTC	CASSFGQGRYEQYF
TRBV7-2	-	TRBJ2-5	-	TGTGCCAGCAGCTTAGGCCGCGGGACCGTCGGGACCCAGTACTTC	CASSLGRGTVGTQYF
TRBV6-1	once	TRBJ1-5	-	TGTGCCAGCAGGATAACAGAGGATCAGCCCCAGCATTTT	CASRITEDQPQHF
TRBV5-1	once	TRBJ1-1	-	TGCGCCAGCAGCCTTAAAGACGGGAACACTGAAGCTTTCTTT	CASSLKDGNTEAFF
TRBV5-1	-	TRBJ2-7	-	TGCGCCAGCAGCTTGAGGACAGACAAGAGAACCCAGTACTTC	CASSLRTDKRTQYF
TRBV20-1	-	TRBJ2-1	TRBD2	TGCAGTGCCGTAGCGGGGCCCTCCTACAATGAGCAGTTCTTC	CSAVAGPSYNEQFF
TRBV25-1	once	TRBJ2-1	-	TGTGCCAGCAGTGCCACCAAAGGGGAAAGCTCCTACAATGAGCAGTTCTTC	CASSATKGESSYNEQFF
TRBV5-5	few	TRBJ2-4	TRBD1	TGTGCCAGCAGATTGGGGGGACAGGGCCCTTACGGTAACATTCAGTACTTC	CASRLGGQGPYGNIQYF